This T cell receptor (beta chain) was captured by sequencing in a study of identifying expanded T cells in peripheral blood. Study results and caveats: About 1.2 clones differed between technical replicates, versus about 16 and 19 over time.

Germline values: CDR1 SQVTM, CDR2 ANQGSEA. The V gene lost 3 bases and the J gene lost 2 bases, with 4 bases spanning the gap. The CDR3 consists of 12 residues. This table comes from immunoSEQ multiplex PCR, and its TCRdb copy is limited to in-frame clones, with some not included. The table shows around 80,000 clones, with 85% to 90% occurring only once. On this clone: The antigen remains undetermined. Other nucleotide sequences from this sample produce the same CDR3.

Healthy donors had no documented immune events, such as infections, while sampled. The sample was blood. The receptor was derived from a person aged 18 to 75 in good health. This chain joins TRBV29-1 and TRBJ2-2, with D unresolved. The CDR3 DNA reads as TGCAGCGTTGATACTAACACCGGGGAGCTGTTTTTT. The encoded protein is CSVDTNTGELFF.